This T cell receptor (beta chain) was retrieved from a study of T cell responses to AZD1222 COVID-19 vaccine. Study-wide results and caveats: Along spike, vaccine-associated CD4 TCRs were found throughout, with dominance at 160-218 and 743-854. The sample set comprised mostly white British donors with more females, and clonal diversity was possibly underestimated. Among AZD1222 vaccinees, only six were seropositive at baseline. Sampled repertoires all dated from after the peak T cell response.

In regard to this clone: The antigen is not known.

TCRdb keeps only in-frame clones here, not all; method: immunoSEQ multiplex PCR. The sample gives some 66,000 clones, roughly nine tenths of which show up once; approximately 30% is in the top ten. CDR3 size: 15 residues. V lost 1 base, J lost 3 bases, and 12 bases lay in between. In germline, CDR1 is SGHAT, CDR2 FQNNGV. The rearrangement links TRBV11-2 to TRBJ1-2, with D uncertain. The sequenced sample was peripheral blood, obtained 28 days after the second AZD1222 dose. This TCR came from an adult who received the AZD1222 COVID-19 vaccine. CDR3 protein: CASSLGKGRDYGYTF. The CDR3, as DNA: TGTGCCAGCAGCTTAGGAAAAGGGAGGGACTATGGCTACACCTTC.